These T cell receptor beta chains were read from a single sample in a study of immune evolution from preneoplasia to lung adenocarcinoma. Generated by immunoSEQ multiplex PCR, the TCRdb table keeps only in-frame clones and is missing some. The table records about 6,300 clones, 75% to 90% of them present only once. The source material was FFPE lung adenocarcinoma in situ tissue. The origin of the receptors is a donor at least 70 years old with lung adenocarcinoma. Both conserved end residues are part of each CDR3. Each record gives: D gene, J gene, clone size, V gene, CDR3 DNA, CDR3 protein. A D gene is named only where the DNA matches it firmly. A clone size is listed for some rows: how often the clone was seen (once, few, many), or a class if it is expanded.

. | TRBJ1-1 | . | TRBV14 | TGTGCCAGCAGCCACGGAAGGACTGAAGCTTTCTTT | CASSHGRTEAFF
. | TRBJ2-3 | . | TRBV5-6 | TGTGCCAGCAGCTCCCTTGGAGGGGCAGATACGCAGTATTTT | CASSSLGGADTQYF
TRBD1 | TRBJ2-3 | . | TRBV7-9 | TGTGCCAGCACCTTCAATGTAGGGACAGGTCGCACAGATACGCAGTATTTT | CASTFNVGTGRTDTQYF
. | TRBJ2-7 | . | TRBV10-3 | TGTGCCATCAGTCCCCGAGGACTGTACGAGCAGTACTTC | CAISPRGLYEQYF
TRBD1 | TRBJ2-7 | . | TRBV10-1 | TGCGCCAGTTCCGGGACAGGGCTCGACGAGCAGTACTTC | CASSGTGLDEQYF
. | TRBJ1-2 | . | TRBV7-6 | TGTGCCAGCAGCTCCTACAACAGGGAGTCAGGCTACACCTTC | CASSSYNRESGYTF
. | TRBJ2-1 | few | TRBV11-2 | TGTGCCAGCAGCCAAGGCCTACCGCCATTCTTC | CASSQGLPPFF
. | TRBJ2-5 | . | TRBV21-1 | TGTGCCAGCAGCCGCCCTGAGGGGGCCGGGGAGACCCAGTACTTC | CASSRPEGAGETQYF
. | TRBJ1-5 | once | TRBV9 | TGTGCCAGCAGCTCCGGGGGCATGGGAAGCAATCAGCCCCAGCATTTT | CASSSGGMGSNQPQHF
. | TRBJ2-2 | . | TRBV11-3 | TGTGCCAGCAGCTGGGCGGTGAACACCGGGGAGCTGTTTTTT | CASSWAVNTGELFF
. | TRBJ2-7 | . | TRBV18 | TGTGCCAGCTCCCGAGGTGACGAGCAGTACTTC | CASSRGDEQYF
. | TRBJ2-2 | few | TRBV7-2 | TGTGCCAGCAGCTTAGGGTTCTACAACACCGGGGAGCTGTTTTTT | CASSLGFYNTGELFF
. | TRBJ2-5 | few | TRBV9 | TGTGCCAGCAGCGTAGGTGATGGGGGCGGTGAGACCCAGTACTTC | CASSVGDGGGETQYF
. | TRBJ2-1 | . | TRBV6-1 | TGTGCCAGCAGTGAAGAAGCTTCACTTCTCTACAATGAGCAGTTCTTC | CASSEEASLLYNEQFF
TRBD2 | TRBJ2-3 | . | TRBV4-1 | TGCGCCAGCAGCCAAGTTACCTTTAGCGGGGGACGCACAGATACGCAGTATTTT | CASSQVTFSGGRTDTQYF
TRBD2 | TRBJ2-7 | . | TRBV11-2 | TGTGCCACAAAAAGGACTAGCGAGACCTACGAGCAGTACTTC | CATKRTSETYEQYF
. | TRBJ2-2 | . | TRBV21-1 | TGTGCCAGCAGCAAGCTGTGGGACAGGTACACCGGGGAGCTGTTTTTT | CASSKLWDRYTGELFF
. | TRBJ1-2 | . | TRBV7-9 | TGTGCCAGCAGCCCTATTCCATATGGCTACACCTTC | CASSPIPYGYTF
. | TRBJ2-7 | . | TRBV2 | TGTGCCAGCAAATCGGGCGAGCAGTACTTC | CASKSGEQYF
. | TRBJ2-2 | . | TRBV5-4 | TGTGCTAGCAGCTGGACAGCCACCGGGGAGCTGTTTTTT | CASSWTATGELFF
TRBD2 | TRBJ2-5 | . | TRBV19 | TGTGCCAGTAACCCAGCGGGAGCGCGCGAGACCCAGTACTTC | CASNPAGARETQYF
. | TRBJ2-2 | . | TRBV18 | TGTGCCAGCTCACGTCCGGGACTCCTGAACACCGGGGAGCTGTTTTTT | CASSRPGLLNTGELFF
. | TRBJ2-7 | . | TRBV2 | TGTGCCAGCAGTGGGATCCGGGGTAAGGGGGTTTTTGCGGAGCAGTACTTC | CASSGIRGKGVFAEQYF
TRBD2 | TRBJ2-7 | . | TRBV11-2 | TGTGCCAGCAGCTTAGCGGGAGGGACCTACGAGCAGTACTTC | CASSLAGGTYEQYF